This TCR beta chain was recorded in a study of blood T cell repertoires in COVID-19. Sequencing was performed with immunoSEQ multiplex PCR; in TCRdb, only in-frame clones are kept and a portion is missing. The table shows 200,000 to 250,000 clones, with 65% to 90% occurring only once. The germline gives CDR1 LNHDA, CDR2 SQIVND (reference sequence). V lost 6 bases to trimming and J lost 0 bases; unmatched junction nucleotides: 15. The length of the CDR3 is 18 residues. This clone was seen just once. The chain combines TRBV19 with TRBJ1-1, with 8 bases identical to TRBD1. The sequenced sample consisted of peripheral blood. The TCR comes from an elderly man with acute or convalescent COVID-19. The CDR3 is CASSQPRDRPRVNTEAFF. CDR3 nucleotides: TGTGCCAGTAGCCAACCCCGGGACAGGCCTAGAGTGAACACTGAAGCTTTCTTT.